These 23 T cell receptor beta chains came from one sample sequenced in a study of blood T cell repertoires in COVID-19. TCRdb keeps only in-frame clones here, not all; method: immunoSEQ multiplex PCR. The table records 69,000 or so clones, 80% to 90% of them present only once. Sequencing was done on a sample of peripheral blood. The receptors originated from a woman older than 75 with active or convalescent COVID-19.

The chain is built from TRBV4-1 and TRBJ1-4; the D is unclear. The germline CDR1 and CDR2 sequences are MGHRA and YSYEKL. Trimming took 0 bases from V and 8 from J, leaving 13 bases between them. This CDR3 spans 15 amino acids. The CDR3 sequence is CASSQDAGIGEKLFF. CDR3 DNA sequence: TGCGCCAGCAGCCAAGATGCGGGGATTGGGGAAAAACTGTTTTTT.

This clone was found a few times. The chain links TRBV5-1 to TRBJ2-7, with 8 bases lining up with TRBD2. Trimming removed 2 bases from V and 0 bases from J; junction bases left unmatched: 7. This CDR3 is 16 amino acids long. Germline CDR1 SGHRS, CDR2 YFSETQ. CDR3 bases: TGCGCCAGCAGCTTTAATCCGGGAGGGAGCTCCTACGAGCAGTACTTC. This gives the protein CASSFNPGGSSYEQYF.

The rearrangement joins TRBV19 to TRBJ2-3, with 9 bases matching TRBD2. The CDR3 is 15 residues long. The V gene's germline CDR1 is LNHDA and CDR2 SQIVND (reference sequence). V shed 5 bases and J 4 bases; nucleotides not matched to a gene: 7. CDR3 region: CASSYGLALADTQYF. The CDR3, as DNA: TGTGCCAGTAGTTACGGACTAGCGTTGGCAGATACGCAGTATTTT.

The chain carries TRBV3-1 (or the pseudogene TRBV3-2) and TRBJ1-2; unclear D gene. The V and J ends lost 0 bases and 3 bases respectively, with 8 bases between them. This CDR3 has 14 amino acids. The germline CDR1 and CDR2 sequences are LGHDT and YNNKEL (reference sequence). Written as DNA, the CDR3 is TGTGCCAGCAGCCAAGACGCGAGATACTATGGCTACACCTTC. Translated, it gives CASSQDARYYGYTF.

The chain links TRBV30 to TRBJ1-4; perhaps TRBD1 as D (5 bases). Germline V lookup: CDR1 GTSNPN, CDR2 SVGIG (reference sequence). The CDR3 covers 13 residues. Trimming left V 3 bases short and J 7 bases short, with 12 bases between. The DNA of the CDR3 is TGTGCCTGGAGGACAGCCGGTGCTGAAAAACTGTTTTTT. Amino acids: CAWRTAGAEKLFF.

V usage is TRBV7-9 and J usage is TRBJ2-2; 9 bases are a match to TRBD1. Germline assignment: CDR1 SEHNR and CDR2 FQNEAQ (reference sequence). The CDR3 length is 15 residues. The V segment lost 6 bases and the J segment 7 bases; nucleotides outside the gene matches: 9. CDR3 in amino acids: CASRLTGQGIGELFF. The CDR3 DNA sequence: TGTGCCAGCAGACTAACTGGACAGGGGATCGGGGAGCTGTTTTTT.

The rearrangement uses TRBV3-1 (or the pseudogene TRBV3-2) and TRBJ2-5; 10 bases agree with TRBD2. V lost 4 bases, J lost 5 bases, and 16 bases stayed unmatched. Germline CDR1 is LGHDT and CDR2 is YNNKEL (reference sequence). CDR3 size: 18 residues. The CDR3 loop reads CASSPYTPAGGPGETQYF. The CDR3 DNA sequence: TGTGCCAGCAGCCCTTATACCCCAGCGGGAGGGCCAGGGGAGACCCAGTACTTC.

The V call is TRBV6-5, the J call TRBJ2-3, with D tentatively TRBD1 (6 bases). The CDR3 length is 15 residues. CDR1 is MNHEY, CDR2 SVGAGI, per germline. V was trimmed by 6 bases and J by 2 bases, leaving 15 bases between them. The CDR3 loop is CASRLSGHPTDTQYF. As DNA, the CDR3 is TGTGCCAGCAGGCTATCGGGACACCCCACAGATACGCAGTATTTT.

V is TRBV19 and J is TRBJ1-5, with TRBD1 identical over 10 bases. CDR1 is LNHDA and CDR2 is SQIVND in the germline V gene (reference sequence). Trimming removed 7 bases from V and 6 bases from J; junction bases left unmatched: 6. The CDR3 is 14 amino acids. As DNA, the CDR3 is TGTGCCAGTATGAGACAGGGGGCTGGTCAGCCCCAGCATTTT. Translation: CASMRQGAGQPQHF.

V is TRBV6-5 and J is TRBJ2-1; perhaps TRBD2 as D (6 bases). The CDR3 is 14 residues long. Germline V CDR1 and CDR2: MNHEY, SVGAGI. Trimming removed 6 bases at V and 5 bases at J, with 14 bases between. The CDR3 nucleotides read TGTGCCAGCAGGGCTTGGACTAACAACAATGAGCAGTTCTTC. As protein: CASRAWTNNNEQFF.

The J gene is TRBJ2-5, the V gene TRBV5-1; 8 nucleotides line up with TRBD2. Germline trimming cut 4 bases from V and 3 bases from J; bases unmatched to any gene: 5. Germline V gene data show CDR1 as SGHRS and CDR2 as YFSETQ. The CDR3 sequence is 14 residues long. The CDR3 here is CASSLGLVKETQYF. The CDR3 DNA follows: TGCGCCAGCAGCCTGGGACTAGTTAAAGAGACCCAGTACTTC.

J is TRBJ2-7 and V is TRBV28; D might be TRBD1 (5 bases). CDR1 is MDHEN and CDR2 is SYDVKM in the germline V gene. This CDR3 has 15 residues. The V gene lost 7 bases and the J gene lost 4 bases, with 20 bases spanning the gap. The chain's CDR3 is CASTLSRVRVYEQYF. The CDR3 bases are TGTGCCAGCACCCTTAGCAGGGTTCGCGTATACGAGCAGTACTTC. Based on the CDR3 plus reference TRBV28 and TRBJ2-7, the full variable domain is DVKVTQSSRYLVKRTGEKVFLECVQDMDHENMFWYRQDPGLGLRLIYFSYDVKMKEKGDIPEGYSVSREKKERFSLILESASTNQTSMYLCASTLSRVRVYEQYFGPGTRLTVT.

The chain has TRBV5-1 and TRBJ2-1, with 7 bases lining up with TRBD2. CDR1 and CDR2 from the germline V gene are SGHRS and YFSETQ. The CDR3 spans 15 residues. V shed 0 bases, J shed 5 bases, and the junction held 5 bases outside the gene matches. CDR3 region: CASSLVGLADNEQFF. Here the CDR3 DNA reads TGCGCCAGCAGCTTGGTCGGGCTAGCGGACAATGAGCAGTTCTTC.

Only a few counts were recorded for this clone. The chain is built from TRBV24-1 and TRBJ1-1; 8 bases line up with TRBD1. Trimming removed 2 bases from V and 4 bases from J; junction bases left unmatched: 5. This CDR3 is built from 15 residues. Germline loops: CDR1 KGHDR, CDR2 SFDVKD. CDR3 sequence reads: CATSDSTGVGTEAFF. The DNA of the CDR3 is TGTGCCACCAGTGATTCGACAGGGGTCGGCACTGAAGCTTTCTTT.

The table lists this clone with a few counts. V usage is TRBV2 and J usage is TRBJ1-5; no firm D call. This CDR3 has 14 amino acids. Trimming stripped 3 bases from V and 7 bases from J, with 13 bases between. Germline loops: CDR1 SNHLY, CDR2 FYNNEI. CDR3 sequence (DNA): TGTGCCAGCAGTGACGTCGGGGTGGGGCAGCCCCAGCATTTT. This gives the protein CASSDVGVGQPQHF.

This CDR3 is CASSLISRGEQYF. Here the CDR3 DNA reads TGTGCCAGCAGTTTAATAAGCCGAGGGGAGCAGTACTTC. The gene calls are TRBV27 and TRBJ2-7, with a weak D call TRBD2 (5 bases). V lost 2 bases and J 7 bases, leaving 12 bases between the germline ends. Germline loops: CDR1 MNHEY, CDR2 SMNVEV (reference sequence). The CDR3 runs 13 residues.

The CDR3 DNA reads TGCGCCAGCAGCATGGGACTAGCGGGACCCGGGGAGCTGTTTTTT. This translates into CASSMGLAGPGELFF. The gene calls are TRBV5-1 and TRBJ2-2; 13 bases align to TRBD2. V trimming: 4 bases; J trimming: 6 bases; junction bases outside the gene matches: 3. The V gene's germline CDR1 is SGHRS and CDR2 YFSETQ. This CDR3 contains 15 residues.

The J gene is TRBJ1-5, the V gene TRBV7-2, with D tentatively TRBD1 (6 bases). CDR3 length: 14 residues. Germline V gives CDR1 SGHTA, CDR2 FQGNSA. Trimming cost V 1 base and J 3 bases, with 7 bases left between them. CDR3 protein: CASSLGTVNQPQHF. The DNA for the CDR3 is TGTGCCAGCAGCTTAGGGACAGTCAATCAGCCCCAGCATTTT.

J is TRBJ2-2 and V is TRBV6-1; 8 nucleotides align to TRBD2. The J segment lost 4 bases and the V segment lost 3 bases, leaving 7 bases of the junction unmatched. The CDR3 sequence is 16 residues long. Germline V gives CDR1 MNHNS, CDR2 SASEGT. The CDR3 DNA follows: TGTGCCAGCAGTGACACCGGGACTAGGGGCACCGGGGAGCTGTTTTTT. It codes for CASSDTGTRGTGELFF.

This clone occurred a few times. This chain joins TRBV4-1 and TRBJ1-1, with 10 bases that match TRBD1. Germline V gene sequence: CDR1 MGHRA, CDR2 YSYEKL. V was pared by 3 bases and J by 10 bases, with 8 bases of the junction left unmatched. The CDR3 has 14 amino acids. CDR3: CASSQDDRGLGAFF. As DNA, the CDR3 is TGCGCCAGCAGCCAGGATGACAGGGGGCTTGGAGCTTTCTTT.

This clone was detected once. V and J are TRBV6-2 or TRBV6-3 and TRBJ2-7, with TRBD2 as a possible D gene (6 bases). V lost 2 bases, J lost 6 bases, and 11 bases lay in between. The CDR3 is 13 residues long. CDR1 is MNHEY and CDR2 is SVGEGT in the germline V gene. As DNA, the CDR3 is TGTGCCAGCAGTTACGGGACTCGGAGCGAGCAGTACTTC. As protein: CASSYGTRSEQYF.

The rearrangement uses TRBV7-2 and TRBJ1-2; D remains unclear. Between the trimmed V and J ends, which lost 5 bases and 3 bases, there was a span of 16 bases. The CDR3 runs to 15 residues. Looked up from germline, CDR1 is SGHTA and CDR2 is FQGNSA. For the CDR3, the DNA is TGTGCCAGCAGCGAAACCGGGTATAAGGACTATGGCTACACCTTC. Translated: CASSETGYKDYGYTF.

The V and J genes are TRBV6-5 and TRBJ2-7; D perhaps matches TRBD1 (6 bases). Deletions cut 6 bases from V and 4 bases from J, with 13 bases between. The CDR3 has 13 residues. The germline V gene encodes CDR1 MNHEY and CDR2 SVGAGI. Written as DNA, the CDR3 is TGTGCCAGCAGCCTCTCCAGGGGTTACGAGCAGTACTTC. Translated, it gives CASSLSRGYEQYF.